The entry below gives a single TCR beta chain sequence along with its context. Its specificity is unknown. The CDR3 is 12 amino acids. CDR1 and CDR2 (germline): GTSNPN, SVGIG (reference sequence). Unmatched junction bases numbered 5, after V lost 4 bases and J lost 6 bases. The sample originates from a study of cytomegalovirus exposure and HLA in healthy donors. Study-level points and caveats: In a later analysis, a genetic analysis reported fewer productive-TCR N-insertions in an Asian-associated ancestry cluster than the cohort average.

This PCR relied on a set of 60 Vbeta primers and 13 Jbeta primers. Libraries were prepared by immunoSEQ multiplex PCR; TCRdb keeps only in-frame clonotypes and omits some of them. The sample yields 160,000 or so clones, approximately 79% seen once. The chain combines TRBV30 with TRBJ2-7, with 8 bases identical to TRBD2. Sequences were obtained from PBMCs. The clonotype was recovered from a middle-aged man in good health and CMV-seronegative. The CDR3 reads CAWKLAGREQYF. CDR3 DNA sequence: TGTGCCTGGAAATTAGCGGGACGCGAGCAGTACTTC. The full variable domain, rest sourced from reference TRBV30 and TRBJ2-7, is SQTIHQWPATLVQPVGSPLSLECTVEGTSNPNLYWYRQAAGRGLQLLFYSVGIGQISSEVPQNLSASRPQDRQFILSSKKLLLSDSGFYLCAWKLAGREQYFGPGTRLTVT.